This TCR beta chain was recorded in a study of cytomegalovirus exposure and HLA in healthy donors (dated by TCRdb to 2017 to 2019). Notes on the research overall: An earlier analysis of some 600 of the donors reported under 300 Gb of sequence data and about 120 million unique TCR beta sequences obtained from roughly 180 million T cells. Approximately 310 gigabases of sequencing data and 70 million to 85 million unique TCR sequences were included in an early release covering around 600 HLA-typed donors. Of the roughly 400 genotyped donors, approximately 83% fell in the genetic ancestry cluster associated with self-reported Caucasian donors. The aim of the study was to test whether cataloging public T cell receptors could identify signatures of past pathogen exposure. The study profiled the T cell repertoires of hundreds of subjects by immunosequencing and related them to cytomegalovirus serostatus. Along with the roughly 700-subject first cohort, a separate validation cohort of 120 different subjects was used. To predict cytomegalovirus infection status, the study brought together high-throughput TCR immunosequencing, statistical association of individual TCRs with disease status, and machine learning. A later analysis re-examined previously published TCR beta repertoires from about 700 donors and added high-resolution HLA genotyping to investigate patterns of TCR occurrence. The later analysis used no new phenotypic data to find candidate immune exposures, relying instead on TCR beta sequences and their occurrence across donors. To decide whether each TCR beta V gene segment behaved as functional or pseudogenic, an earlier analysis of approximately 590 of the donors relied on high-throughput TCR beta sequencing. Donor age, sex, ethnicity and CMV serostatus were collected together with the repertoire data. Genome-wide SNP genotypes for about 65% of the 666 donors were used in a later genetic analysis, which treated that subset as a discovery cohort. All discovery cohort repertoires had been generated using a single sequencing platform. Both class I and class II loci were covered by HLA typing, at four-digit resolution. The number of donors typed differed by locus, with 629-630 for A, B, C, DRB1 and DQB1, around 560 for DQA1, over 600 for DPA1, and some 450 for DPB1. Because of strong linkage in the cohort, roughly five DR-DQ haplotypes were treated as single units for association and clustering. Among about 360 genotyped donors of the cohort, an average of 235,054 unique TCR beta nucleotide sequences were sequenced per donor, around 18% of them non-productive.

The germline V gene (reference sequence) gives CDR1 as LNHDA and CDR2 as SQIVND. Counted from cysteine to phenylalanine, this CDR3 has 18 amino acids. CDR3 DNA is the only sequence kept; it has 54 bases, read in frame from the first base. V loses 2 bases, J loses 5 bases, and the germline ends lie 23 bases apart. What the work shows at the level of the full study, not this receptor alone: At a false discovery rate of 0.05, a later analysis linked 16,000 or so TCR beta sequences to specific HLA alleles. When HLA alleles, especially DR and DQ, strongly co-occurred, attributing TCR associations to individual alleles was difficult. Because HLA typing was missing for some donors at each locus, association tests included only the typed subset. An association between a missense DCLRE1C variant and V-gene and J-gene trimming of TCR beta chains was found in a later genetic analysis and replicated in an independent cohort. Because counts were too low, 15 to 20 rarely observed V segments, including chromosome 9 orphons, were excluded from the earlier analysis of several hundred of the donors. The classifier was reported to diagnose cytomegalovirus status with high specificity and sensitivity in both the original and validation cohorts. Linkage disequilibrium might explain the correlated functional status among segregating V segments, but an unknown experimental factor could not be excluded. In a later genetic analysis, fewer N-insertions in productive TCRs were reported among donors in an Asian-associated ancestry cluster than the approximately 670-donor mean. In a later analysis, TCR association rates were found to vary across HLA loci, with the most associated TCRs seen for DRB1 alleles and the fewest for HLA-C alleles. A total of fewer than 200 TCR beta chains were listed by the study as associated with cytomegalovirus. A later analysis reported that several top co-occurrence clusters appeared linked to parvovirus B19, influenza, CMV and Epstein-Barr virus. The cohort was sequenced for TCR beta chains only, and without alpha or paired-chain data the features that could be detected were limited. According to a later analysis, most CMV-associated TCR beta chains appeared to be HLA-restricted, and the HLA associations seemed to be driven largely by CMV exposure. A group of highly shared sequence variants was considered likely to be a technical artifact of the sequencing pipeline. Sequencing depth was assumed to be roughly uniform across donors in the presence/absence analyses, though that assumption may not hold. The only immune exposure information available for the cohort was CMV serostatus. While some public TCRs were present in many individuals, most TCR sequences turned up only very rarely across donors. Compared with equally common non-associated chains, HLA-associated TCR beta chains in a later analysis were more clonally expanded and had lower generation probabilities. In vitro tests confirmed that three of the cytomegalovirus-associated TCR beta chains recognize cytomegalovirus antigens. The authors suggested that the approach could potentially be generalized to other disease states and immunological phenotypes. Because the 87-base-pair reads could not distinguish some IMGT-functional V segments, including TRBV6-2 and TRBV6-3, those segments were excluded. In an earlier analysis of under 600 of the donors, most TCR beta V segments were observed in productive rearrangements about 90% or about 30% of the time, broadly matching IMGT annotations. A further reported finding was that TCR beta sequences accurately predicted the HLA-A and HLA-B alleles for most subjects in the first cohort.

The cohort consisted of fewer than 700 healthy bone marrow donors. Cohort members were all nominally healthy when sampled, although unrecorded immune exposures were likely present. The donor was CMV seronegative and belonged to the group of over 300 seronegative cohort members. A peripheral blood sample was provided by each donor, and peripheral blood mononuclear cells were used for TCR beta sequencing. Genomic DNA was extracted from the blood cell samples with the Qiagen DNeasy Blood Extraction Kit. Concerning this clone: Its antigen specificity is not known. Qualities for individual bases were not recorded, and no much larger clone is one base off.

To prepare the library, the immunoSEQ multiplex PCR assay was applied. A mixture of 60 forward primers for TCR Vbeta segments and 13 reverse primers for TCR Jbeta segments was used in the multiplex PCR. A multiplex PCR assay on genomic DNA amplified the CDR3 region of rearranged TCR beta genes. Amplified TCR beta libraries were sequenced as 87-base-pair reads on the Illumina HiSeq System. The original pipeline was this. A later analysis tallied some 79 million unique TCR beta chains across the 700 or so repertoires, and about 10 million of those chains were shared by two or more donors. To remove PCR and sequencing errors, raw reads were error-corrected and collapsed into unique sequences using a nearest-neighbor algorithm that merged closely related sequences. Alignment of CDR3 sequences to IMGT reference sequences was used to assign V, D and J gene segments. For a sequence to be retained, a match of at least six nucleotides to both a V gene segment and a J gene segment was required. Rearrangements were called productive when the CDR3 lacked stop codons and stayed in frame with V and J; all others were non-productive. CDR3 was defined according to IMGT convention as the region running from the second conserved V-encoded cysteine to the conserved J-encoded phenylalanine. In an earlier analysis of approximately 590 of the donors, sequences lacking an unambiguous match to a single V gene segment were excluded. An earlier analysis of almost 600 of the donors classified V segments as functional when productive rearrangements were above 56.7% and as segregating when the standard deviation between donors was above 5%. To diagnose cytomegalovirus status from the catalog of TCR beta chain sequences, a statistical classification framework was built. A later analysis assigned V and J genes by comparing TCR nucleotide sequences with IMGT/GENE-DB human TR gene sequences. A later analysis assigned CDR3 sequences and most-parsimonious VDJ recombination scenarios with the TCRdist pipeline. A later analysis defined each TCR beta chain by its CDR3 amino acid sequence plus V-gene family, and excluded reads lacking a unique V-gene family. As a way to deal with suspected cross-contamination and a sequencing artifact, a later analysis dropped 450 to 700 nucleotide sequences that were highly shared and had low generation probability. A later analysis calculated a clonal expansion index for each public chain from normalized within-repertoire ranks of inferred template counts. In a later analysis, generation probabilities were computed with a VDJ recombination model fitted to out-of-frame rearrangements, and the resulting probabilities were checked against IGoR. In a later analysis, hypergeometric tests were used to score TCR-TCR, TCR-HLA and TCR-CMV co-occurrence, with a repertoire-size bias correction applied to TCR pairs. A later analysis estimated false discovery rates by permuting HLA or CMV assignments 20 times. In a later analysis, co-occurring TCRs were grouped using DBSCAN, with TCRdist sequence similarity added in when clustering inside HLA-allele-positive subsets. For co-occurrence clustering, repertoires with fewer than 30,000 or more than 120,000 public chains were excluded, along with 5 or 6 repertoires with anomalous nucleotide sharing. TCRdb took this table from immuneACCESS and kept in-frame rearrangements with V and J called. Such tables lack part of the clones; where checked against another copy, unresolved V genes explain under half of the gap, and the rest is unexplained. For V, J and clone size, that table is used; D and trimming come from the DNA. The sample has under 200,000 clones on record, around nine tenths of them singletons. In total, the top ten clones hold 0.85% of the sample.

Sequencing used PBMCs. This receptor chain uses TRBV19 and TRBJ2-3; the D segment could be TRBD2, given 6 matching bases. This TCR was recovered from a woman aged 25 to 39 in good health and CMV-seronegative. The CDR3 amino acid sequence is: CASSITWAGIRGGDTQYF. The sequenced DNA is TGTGCCAGTAGTATAACGTGGGCGGGGATCCGTGGGGGAGATACGCAGTATTTT.